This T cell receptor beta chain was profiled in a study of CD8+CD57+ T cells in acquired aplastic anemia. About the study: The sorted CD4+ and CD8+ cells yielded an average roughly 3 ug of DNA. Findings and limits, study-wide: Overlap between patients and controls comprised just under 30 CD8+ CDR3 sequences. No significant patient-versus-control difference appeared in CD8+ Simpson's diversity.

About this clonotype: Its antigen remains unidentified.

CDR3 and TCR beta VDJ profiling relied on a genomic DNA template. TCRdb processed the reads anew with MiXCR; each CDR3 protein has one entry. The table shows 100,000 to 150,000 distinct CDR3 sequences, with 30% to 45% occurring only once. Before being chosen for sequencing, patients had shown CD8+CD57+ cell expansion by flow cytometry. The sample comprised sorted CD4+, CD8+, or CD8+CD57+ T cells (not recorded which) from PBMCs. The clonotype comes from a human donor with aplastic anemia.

In DNA form, the CDR3 reads TGTGCCATCAGTGATCGCGCCGAAGAGACCCAGTACTTC. This encodes CAISDRAEETQYF. The genes are TRBV10-3 and TRBJ2-5; no clear D gene. Trimming cost V 3 bases and J 3 bases, with 8 bases left between them. The germline gives CDR1 ENHRY, CDR2 SYGVKD. This CDR3 region has 13 residues.